What follows are 12 T cell receptor beta chains derived from one specimen sequenced in a study of cytotoxic CD8 clonotypes in ibrutinib-treated CLL. Here immunoSEQ multiplex PCR was the method, and the copy in TCRdb shows in-frame clones only, minus some. The table records some 12,000 clones, about 59% of them present only once. Sequenced here: PBMCs, sampled before ibrutinib treatment. The receptors were sampled from a human donor with chronic lymphocytic leukemia.

V is TRBV18 and J is TRBJ2-3, with D hard to call. Germline V gene lookup returns CDR1 KGHSH and CDR2 LQKENI. This CDR3 comprises 14 residues. V dropped 3 bases and J dropped 3 bases, with 10 bases sitting between them. Written as DNA, the CDR3 is TGTGCCAGCTCACCCTTTAGCAGTACAGATACGCAGTATTTT. Its protein is CASSPFSSTDTQYF.

The CDR3 loop reads CASSLNRGADTQYF. In DNA form, the CDR3 reads TGTGCCAGCAGCTTAAACAGGGGAGCAGATACGCAGTATTTT. The chain combines TRBV7-3 with TRBJ2-3; 7 bases agree with TRBD1. Germline V lookup: CDR1 SGHTA, CDR2 FQGTGA. The CDR3 length is 14 residues. The junction had 2 bases not matched to a gene; V was cut back by 1 base and J by 4 bases. Full variable domain (rest looked up from reference TRBV7-3 and TRBJ2-3): GAGVSQTPSNKVTEKGKYVELRCDPISGHTALYWYRQSLGQGPEFLIYFQGTGAADDSGLPNDRFFAVRPEGSVSTLKIQRTERGDSAVYLCASSLNRGADTQYFGPGTRLTVL.

This clone is classed as medium-sized. The chain joins TRBV30 to TRBJ2-2, with D possibly TRBD1 on 5 matching bases. Trimming left V 1 base short and J 3 bases short, with 12 bases between. Looked up from germline, CDR1 is GTSNPN and CDR2 is SVGIG (reference sequence). The CDR3 is 15 amino acids. The CDR3 DNA reads TGTGCCTGGAGTGCTGGGGCGCATGACACCGGGGAGCTGTTTTTT. Its translation: CAWSAGAHDTGELFF.

This clone occurred a few times. The chain carries TRBV15 and TRBJ2-3; a weak D match, TRBD1 (7 bases). This CDR3 region has 15 residues. The V and J ends lost 6 bases and 4 bases respectively, with 17 bases between them. In germline, CDR1 is LNHNV, CDR2 YYDKDF (reference sequence). CDR3 sequence (DNA): TGTGCCACCAGAAGTGCGGGACAGTTCTCAGATACGCAGTATTTT. This translates into CATRSAGQFSDTQYF.

The rearrangement uses TRBV7-2 and TRBJ1-2; D is perhaps TRBD1 (5 bases). Germline V lookup: CDR1 SGHTA, CDR2 FQGNSA. V was clipped by 5 bases and J by 8 bases, with 12 bases between them. The CDR3 has 12 residues. The CDR3: CASSPGTKGYTF. The CDR3 DNA sequence: TGTGCCAGCAGCCCAGGGACGAAGGGCTACACCTTC.

The chain is built from TRBV30 and TRBJ2-3; D is perhaps TRBD2 (6 bases). The germline V gene has CDR1 GTSNPN and CDR2 SVGIG (reference sequence). The length of the CDR3 is 16 residues. V lost 1 base to trimming and J lost 5 bases, with 19 bases between them. The CDR3 loop is CAWSEDGGKGRDTQYF. CDR3 sequence (DNA): TGTGCCTGGAGTGAGGACGGCGGGAAGGGGAGAGATACGCAGTATTTT.

This chain uses TRBV30 with TRBJ2-7, with 10 nucleotides matching TRBD1. The germline V gene encodes CDR1 GTSNPN and CDR2 SVGIG (reference sequence). Unmatched junction bases numbered 12, after V lost 4 bases and J lost 0 bases. The CDR3 consists of 17 residues. The CDR3: CAWIGTGDINFSYEQYF. In DNA form, the CDR3 reads TGTGCCTGGATCGGGACAGGGGACATTAATTTCTCCTACGAGCAGTACTTC.

The sample holds a few counts of this clone. The chain is built from TRBV4-1 and TRBJ1-5; D gene unclear. V lost 1 base, J lost 6 bases, and 10 bases lay in between. The CDR3 is 14 amino acids. Germline assignment: CDR1 MGHRA and CDR2 YSYEKL. CDR3 coding DNA: TGCGCCAGCAGCCAAGCGCGGAAAAGTCAGCCCCAGCATTTT. It specifies CASSQARKSQPQHF.

This clone was found once. The rearrangement joins TRBV4-3 to TRBJ2-5; the D is unclear. Trimming took off 3 bases at V and 3 bases at J, with 20 bases between the two ends. Germline V CDR1 and CDR2: LGHNA, YSLEER. The CDR3 contains 17 residues. The CDR3 DNA sequence: TGCGCCAGCAGCCAGACTGGGCCTGGGCGACCCGAAGAGACCCAGTACTTC. Encoded protein: CASSQTGPGRPEETQYF.

The chain is built from TRBV7-2 and TRBJ2-7; TRBD2 is a possible D gene (5 bases). This CDR3 comprises 13 residues. Trimming stripped 2 bases from V and 4 bases from J, with 9 bases between. Germline V gene data show CDR1 as SGHTA and CDR2 as FQGNSA. For the CDR3, the DNA is TGTGCCAGCAGCTTAACTAGGGAATACGAGCAGTACTTC. Its protein product is CASSLTREYEQYF.

The chain links TRBV10-1 to TRBJ2-1; TRBD2 agrees at 8 bases. The germline V gene has CDR1 WNHNN and CDR2 SYGVQD (reference sequence). J lost 7 bases, V lost 4 bases, and 9 bases had no gene match. There are 15 residues in the CDR3. This chain's CDR3 is CASSVSGGRWNEQFF. The CDR3 nucleotides read TGCGCCAGCAGTGTATCGGGGGGGCGGTGGAATGAGCAGTTCTTC.

This chain connects TRBV5-1 to TRBJ2-4; a weak D match, TRBD1 (8 bases). V lost 2 bases and J 7 bases, leaving 19 bases between the germline ends. Germline-derived CDR1 and CDR2 are SGHRS and YFSETQ. The length of the CDR3 is 16 residues. The CDR3 nucleotides read TGCGCCAGCAGCTTTCTGGGGGGGACAGGCAAGAACATTCAGTACTTC. Its translation: CASSFLGGTGKNIQYF.